This T cell receptor beta chain derives from a study of blood T cells in healthy people across ages (dated by TCRdb to the mid-2010s). With respect to the entire study: In model experiments, template switching captured roughly one uniquely barcoded TCR beta cDNA molecule for every two T cells. To track age-related changes in TCR beta repertoire diversity, the study relied on deep sequencing normalized with unique cDNA molecular identifiers. Donors were grouped into four age groups: young (average approximately 15 years), middle-aged (less than 40), aged (around 60) and long-lived (around 80). Donors of different ages were randomly distributed across sequencing lanes to avoid experimental bias. The study analyzed two additional independent replicas of 1 million unique cDNA reads from the same blood draw for two donors, one aged 18 to 29 and one aged 80 or older.

General conclusions and limits of the study: Observed TCR beta diversity correlated strongly with the percentage of naive T cells measured by flow cytometry. Because donor CMV infection status was unknown, age-related changes in expanded clonotypes were potentially confounded. As age increased, observed TCR beta diversity per million T cells dropped in a roughly linear way, and a significant reduction was already evident by age around 41. Bulk unsorted PBMC profiling prevented conclusive comparison of naive and antigen-experienced compartments. The long-lived group showed more naive CD4+ T cells, fewer expanded clones and increased TCR diversity than the aged group, suggesting age selection. Estimates of total diversity from one million sequenced T cells were regarded as lower bounds and underestimates.

V loses 4 bases, J loses 6 bases, and the germline ends lie 10 bases apart. Inclusive of the bounding cysteine and phenylalanine, the CDR3 is 13 residues long. The CDR3 DNA has 39 bases and is translated from base 1. Looking up the germline V gene (reference sequence) yields CDR1 SEHNR and CDR2 FQNEAQ. The 35 to 40 donors, aged roughly 6 to 95 years, were systemically healthy Caucasian individuals from Russia. Each donor gave 8 to 10 milliliters of peripheral blood, drawn into EDTA-treated Vacutainer tubes. Ficoll-Paque density-gradient centrifugation was used to isolate PBMCs, with at least 7 million per sample. Trizol reagent was used to extract total RNA from PBMCs, with at least 6 micrograms per sample. For every donor, an aliquot of PBMCs went through flow cytometry to measure the percentages of naive CD45RAhigh/CD27high T cells. This clonotype was picked up a small number of times. Its antigen remains undetermined. Qualities for individual bases were not recorded, and no much larger clone is one base off.

The library was built by means of 5' RACE. The instrument given in TCRdb is Illumina HiSeq 2500. A second PCR of about 6 to 11 cycles was performed with a sample-barcoded 5' primer and a J-beta primer mix. A unique molecular identifier was introduced onto each TCR beta cDNA molecule by a template-switch 5' adaptor carrying 12 random nucleotides. Each sample yielded at least 3 million CDR3-containing paired-end reads. First-strand cDNA was synthesized from all RNA with the Mint cDNA synthesis kit, primed by a TRBC-specific oligonucleotide. Following uracil-DNA glycosylase treatment, a first 18-cycle PCR with universal primers M1SS and BC2_uni_R was performed on all cDNA. Regarding the original processing steps: For normalization, 1 million high-quality reads, each with a distinct molecular identifier, were randomly selected from each sample. Reads sharing molecular identifiers were discarded rather than binned into consensus sequences. CDR3 identification, clonotype clustering and error correction used MiTCR with a Q25 quality threshold and the strictest error-elimination algorithm. A nonparametric unseen species model with Euler transformation was used to estimate a lower bound on total TCR beta diversity. TCRdb's own reprocessing of the public reads used fastp at Q25 and MiXCR and kept productive beta chains. One record per CDR3 amino acid sequence lists the most common genes and DNA. The V and J calls, along with clone size, are taken from TCRdb and not from the paper's own processing. The sample table shows approximately 600,000 distinct CDR3 sequences, and approximately 50% are seen once. The ten largest account for 30% to 45% of the sample.

The specimen was blood. Rearrangement joined TRBV7-9 to TRBJ2-4; the D element might be TRBD1 or TRBD2, as each aligns at 5 bases. This receptor was taken from a man aged 55 to 70 in good health. CDR3 region: CASSSSGTNIQYF. In nucleotides, the sequence is TGTGCCAGCAGCTCTTCCGGGACAAACATTCAGTACTTC.